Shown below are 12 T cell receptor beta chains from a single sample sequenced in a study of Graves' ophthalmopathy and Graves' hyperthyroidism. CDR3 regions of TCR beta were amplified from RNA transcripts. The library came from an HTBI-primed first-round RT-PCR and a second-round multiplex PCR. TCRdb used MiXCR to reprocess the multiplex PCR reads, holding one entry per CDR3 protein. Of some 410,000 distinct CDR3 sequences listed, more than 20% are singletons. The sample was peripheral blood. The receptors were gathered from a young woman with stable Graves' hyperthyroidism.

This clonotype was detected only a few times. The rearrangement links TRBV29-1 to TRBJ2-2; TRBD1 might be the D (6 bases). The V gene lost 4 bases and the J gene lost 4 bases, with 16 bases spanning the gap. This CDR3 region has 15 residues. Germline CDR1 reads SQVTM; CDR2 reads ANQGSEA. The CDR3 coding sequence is TGCAGCGTTGGCCCAGGGCAGGGGTTCACCGGGGAGCTGTTTTTT. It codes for CSVGPGQGFTGELFF.

Here the CDR3 reads CASSQGGTGGVGETQYF. The CDR3 bases are TGCGCCAGCAGCCAAGGGGGGACAGGGGGCGTGGGGGAGACCCAGTACTTC. The rearrangement links TRBV4-1 to TRBJ2-5; 12 bases fit TRBD1. Germline CDR1 MGHRA, CDR2 YSYEKL. V gave up 1 base and J gave up 5 bases; unmatched junction bases: 8. This CDR3 has 17 residues.

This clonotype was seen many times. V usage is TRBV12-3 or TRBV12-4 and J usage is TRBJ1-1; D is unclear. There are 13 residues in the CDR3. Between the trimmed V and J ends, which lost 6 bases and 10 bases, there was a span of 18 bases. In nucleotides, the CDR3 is TGTGCCAGCAGAGACATGAGGGAAGGGTTAGCTTTCTTT. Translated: CASRDMREGLAFF.

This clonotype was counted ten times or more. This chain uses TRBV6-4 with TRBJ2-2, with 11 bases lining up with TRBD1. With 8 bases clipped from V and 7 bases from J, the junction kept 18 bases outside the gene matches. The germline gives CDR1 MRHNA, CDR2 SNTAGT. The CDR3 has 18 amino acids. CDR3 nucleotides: TGTGCCAGCTCCAAAACGATCCGGGACAGGGGGGACGGCGGGGAGCTGTTTTTT. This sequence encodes CASSKTIRDRGDGGELFF.

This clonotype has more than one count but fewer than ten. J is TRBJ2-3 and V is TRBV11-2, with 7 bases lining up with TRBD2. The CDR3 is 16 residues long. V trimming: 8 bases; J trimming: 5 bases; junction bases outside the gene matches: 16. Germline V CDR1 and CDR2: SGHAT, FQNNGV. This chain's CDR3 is CASSRRAGAIGDTQYF. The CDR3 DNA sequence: TGTGCCAGCTCCCGTCGGGCGGGAGCGATTGGAGATACGCAGTATTTT. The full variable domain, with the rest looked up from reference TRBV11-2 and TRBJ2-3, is EAGVAQSPRYKIIEKRQSVAFWCNPISGHATLYWYQQILGQGPKLLIQFQNNGVVDDSQLPKDRFSAERLKGVDSTLKIQPAKLEDSAVYLCASSRRAGAIGDTQYFGPGTRLTVL.

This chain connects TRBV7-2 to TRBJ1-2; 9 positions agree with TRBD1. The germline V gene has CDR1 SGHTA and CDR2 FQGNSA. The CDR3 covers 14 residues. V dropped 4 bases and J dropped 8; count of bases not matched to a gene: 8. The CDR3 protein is CASSSSWTGDGYTF. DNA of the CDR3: TGTGCCAGCAGCTCAAGCTGGACAGGGGACGGCTACACCTTC.

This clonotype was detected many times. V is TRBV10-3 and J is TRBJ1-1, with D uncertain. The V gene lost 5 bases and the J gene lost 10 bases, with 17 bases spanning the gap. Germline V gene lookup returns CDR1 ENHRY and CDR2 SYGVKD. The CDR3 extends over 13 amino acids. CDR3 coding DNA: TGTGCCATCAGTCGGGTCCACAGCCGCAGAGCTTTCTTT. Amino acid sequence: CAISRVHSRRAFF.

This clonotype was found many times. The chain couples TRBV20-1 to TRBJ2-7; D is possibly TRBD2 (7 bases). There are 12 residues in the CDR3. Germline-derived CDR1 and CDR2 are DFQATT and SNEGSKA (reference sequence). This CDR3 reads CSGGGASYEQYF. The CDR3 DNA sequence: TGCAGCGGCGGGGGCGCCTCCTACGAGCAGTACTTC.

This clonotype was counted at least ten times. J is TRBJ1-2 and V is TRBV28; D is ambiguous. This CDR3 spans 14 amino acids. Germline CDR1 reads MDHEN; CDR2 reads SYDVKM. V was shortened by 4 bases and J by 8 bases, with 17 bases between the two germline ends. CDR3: CASSSHGNQEGYTF. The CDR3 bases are TGTGCCAGCAGTTCCCACGGGAACCAAGAGGGCTACACCTTC.

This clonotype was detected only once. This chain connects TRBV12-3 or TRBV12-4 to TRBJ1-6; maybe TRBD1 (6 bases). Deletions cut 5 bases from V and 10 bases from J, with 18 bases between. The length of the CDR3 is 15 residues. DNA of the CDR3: TGTGCCAGCAGTCAAGGGCAGGGGTCTGGGTCACCCCTCCACTTT. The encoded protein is CASSQGQGSGSPLHF.

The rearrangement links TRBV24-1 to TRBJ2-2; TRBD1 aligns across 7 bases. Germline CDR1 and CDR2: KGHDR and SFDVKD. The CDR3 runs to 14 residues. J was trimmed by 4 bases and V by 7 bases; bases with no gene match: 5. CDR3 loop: CATSPGQSTGELFF. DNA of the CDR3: TGTGCCACCAGCCCGGGACAGAGCACCGGGGAGCTGTTTTTT.

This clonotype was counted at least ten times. CDR3 sequence reads: CASNSLKLLGYGYTF. The CDR3 coding sequence is TGTGCCAGCAACAGCTTAAAATTGTTAGGGTATGGCTACACCTTC. V gene TRBV11-2 combines with J gene TRBJ1-2; no firm D call. Per germline, CDR1 SGHAT and CDR2 FQNNGV. The CDR3 extends over 15 amino acids. The V and J ends lost 7 bases and 5 bases respectively, with 20 bases between them.